This T cell receptor beta chain is drawn from a study of T cell responses to AZD1222 COVID-19 vaccine. A remark on this clone: The target antigen is unknown.

The study's findings and limits: Increases in Spike-specific TCR breadth and depth were seen after two AZD1222 doses. Variant regions that are unmutated are reportedly the target of nearly half of spike-specific TCRs.

The protocol was immunoSEQ multiplex PCR, while the TCRdb copy is restricted to in-frame clones and leaves out a portion. The profile shows under 150,000 clones, 92% of them singletons. CDR1 and CDR2 (germline): PRHDT, FYEKMQ (reference sequence). V shed 5 bases, J shed 8 bases, and the junction held 5 bases outside the gene matches. The CDR3 has 13 amino acids. Second-dose groups at about 4 or about 12 weeks were pooled. The sequence derives from an adult who received the AZD1222 COVID-19 vaccine. Sequenced here: peripheral blood, sampled 28 days after the second AZD1222 dose. The chain uses TRBV13 and TRBJ1-2; 10 bases fit TRBD1. Here the CDR3 DNA reads TGTGCCAGCAGCCCCGGGGACAGGGGCGGCTACACCTTC. Its translation: CASSPGDRGGYTF.